The source of this T cell receptor beta chain is a study of T cell changes during pregnancy in multiple sclerosis. The protocol was immunoSEQ multiplex PCR, while the TCRdb copy is restricted to in-frame clones and leaves out a portion. The sample yields about 44,000 clones, around 93% seen once. Here the sequenced sample was CD4+ T cells from peripheral blood mononuclear cells, taken in the third trimester of pregnancy. This clonotype was sampled from a female donor with multiple sclerosis, enrolled in a pregnancy study.

The CDR3 nucleotides read TGTGCCAGCAGCTCCATCGGGAACACTGAAGCTTTCTTT. It is translated as CASSSIGNTEAFF. J is TRBJ1-1 and V is TRBV7-3; no clear D. Germline CDR1 and CDR2: SGHTA and FQGTGA. V shed 4 bases and J shed 1 base, with 7 bases lying between them. The CDR3 length is 13 residues. The whole variable domain, filled in from reference TRBV7-3 and TRBJ1-1, reads GAGVSQTPSNKVTEKGKYVELRCDPISGHTALYWYRQSLGQGPEFLIYFQGTGAADDSGLPNDRFFAVRPEGSVSTLKIQRTERGDSAVYLCASSSIGNTEAFFGQGTRLTVV.